This entry describes one T cell receptor beta chain. The data originate from a study of identical twins. TCRdb ran MiXCR on the 5' RACE reads and lists one entry per CDR3 protein. The table has 210,000 or so distinct CDR3 sequences, more than 15% seen once. There were only healthy Caucasians among the donors. CDR3 size: 15 residues. The germline V gene has CDR1 SGHRS and CDR2 YFSETQ. With V trimmed by 1 base and J by 6 bases, 1 base remained unmatched. This sample was also put to use in a study of T cells expressing NK-cell markers.

The sequenced material came from CD8+ T cells sorted from blood. J is TRBJ2-1 and V is TRBV5-1; 13 nucleotides line up with TRBD2. The receptor was derived from a woman aged 18-29 years in good health. CDR3: CASSLTSGGVNEQFF. The CDR3 DNA is TGCGCCAGCAGCTTGACTAGCGGGGGGGTCAATGAGCAGTTCTTC.